This is a list of T cell receptor beta chains from one sample in a study of T cell repertoires in cytomegalovirus infection. MiXCR, run by TCRdb on the reads, gives a single entry per CDR3 protein. There are around 47,000 distinct CDR3 sequences in the sample; around a fifth occur only once, and around 80% lies in the top ten. Their antigens are not known. The specimen comprised CD8+ T cells from cultured PBMCs, sampled from culture after CMV antigen stimulation. These receptors were obtained from a human donor in good health (CMV status not recorded). Some clones in this sample may be carry-over from other donors' samples. CDR3s leave out the opening cysteine and the closing phenylalanine or tryptophan. The D gene is left open where the match is weak.

d_call,v_call,j_call,cdr3_aa
TRBD1,TRBV7-2,TRBJ2-7,ASSSSGTAYEQY
TRBD1,TRBV4-1,TRBJ2-5,ASSQAGQLQETQY
-,TRBV7-3,TRBJ2-1,ASSLTLGEQF
-,TRBV24-1,TRBJ1-1,ATPERSDKETAMNTEAF
TRBD1,TRBV7-3,TRBJ2-1,ASSPRDSSYNEQF
TRBD2,TRBV24-1,TRBJ2-7,ATSEAGLSSYEQY
-,TRBV6-1,TRBJ2-3,ASLWESSLTDMQY
TRBD2,TRBV19,TRBJ2-1,ASTKNWVAGGPYNEQF
TRBD1,TRBV28,TRBJ1-5,ASSRDSATGSGNQPQH
-,TRBV7-8,TRBJ2-6,ASSMDGSGANVLT
TRBD1,TRBV11-2,TRBJ1-2,ASSSGQGAYGYT
-,TRBV7-9,TRBJ2-7,ASSLAQLIHEQY
-,TRBV6-1,TRBJ1-2,ASTDSQSYGYT
-,TRBV15,TRBJ2-7,ATSRDQDRSYEQY
-,TRBV4-1,TRBJ2-5,ASSQQPPGHSKETQY
-,TRBV11-2,TRBJ2-7,ASSHSDEQY
-,TRBV4-1,TRBJ1-1,ASRAGSEAF
TRBD2,TRBV2,TRBJ2-5,ASTLTSGAQETQY
TRBD1,TRBV6-5,TRBJ2-7,ASSYSGTTGDEQY
TRBD2,TRBV7-6,TRBJ2-3,ASSSASGSYTDTQY
-,TRBV20-1,TRBJ1-5,SARDWADNQPQH
-,TRBV6-2/TRBV6-3,TRBJ1-1,ASSYSSRTTEAF
-,TRBV7-2,TRBJ1-1,ASSLYRGMNTEAF
TRBD1,TRBV7-9,TRBJ1-2,ASSPTGTGGLRVYGYT
TRBD1,TRBV19,TRBJ1-6,ASRGTGGVSPLH
-,TRBV25-1,TRBJ2-2,ASVDREGVGELF
-,TRBV5-4,TRBJ1-6,ASSLEVTANSPLH
-,TRBV6-1,TRBJ1-5,ASSEGLYQPQH
-,TRBV6-1,TRBJ1-1,ASSEFPLTSTEAF
-,TRBV11-2,TRBJ2-2,ASSFPRRDSNTGELF
-,TRBV5-5,TRBJ2-1,ASSPWESSYNEQF
TRBD1,TRBV7-9,TRBJ1-2,ASSSGQGIYGYT
-,TRBV7-2,TRBJ2-7,ASSFSSYEQY
-,TRBV10-3,TRBJ1-3,AISDIDSGNTIY
-,TRBV5-5,TRBJ2-7,ASRPDTSYEQY
TRBD2,TRBV7-8,TRBJ2-2,ASSLGGTTTGELF
TRBD1,TRBV12-3/TRBV12-4,TRBJ2-3,ASSLAPGQPVADTQY
-,TRBV12-3/TRBV12-4,TRBJ2-1,ASSSAGRRNEQF
TRBD1,TRBV11-2,TRBJ1-1,ASRHRGDTEAF
-,TRBV7-9,TRBJ1-5,ASSLGWEGNGQPQH
-,TRBV15,TRBJ2-1,ATSREAPRVAVRGGPNEQF
-,TRBV27,TRBJ1-3,ASSLGPGNTIY
-,TRBV7-2,TRBJ1-6,ASSLWTVDNSPLH
-,TRBV4-2,TRBJ1-1,ASSHDGDDTEAF
-,TRBV2,TRBJ2-3,ASSSWENLGDTQY
TRBD2,TRBV7-9,TRBJ2-1,ASSLSSGGTYNEQF
-,TRBV7-2,TRBJ2-7,ASSLITRSYEQY
-,TRBV12-3/TRBV12-4,TRBJ2-3,ASPKVQGISSTDTQY
-,TRBV7-8,TRBJ1-6,ASSLAFQGPNSPLH
-,TRBV10-3,TRBJ1-6,AIRQGENSPLH
-,TRBV6-2/TRBV6-3,TRBJ1-5,ASSYYMGRNQPQH
-,TRBV4-1,TRBJ1-2,ASSQPLQGRYGYT
-,TRBV28,TRBJ2-7,ASSWLEGSHEQY